This TCR beta chain is drawn from a study of identical twins. General study findings and limits: Zero-insertion findings could be partly confounded by invariant cells (MAIT and iNKT cells).

This clonotype came up a few times. Its antigen is unknown. The CDR3 consists of 15 residues. V was pared by 7 bases and J by 3 bases, with 11 bases of the junction left unmatched. TCRdb passed the 5' RACE reads through MiXCR, listing each CDR3 protein once. The top ten clones hold less than 0.35% of a sample with 1.5 million to 2 million distinct CDR3 sequences, about 32% of them seen once. The source is a newborn girl in good health. The rearrangement uses TRBV12-3 or TRBV12-4 and TRBJ1-2; TRBD1 matches 7 bases. The sequenced sample consisted of cord blood. CDR3 in DNA: TGTGCCAGCATACCCCAGGGGGGGCCGGACTATGGCTACACCTTC. Protein sequence: CASIPQGGPDYGYTF.